This TCR beta chain came from a study of blood T cell repertoires in COVID-19. The overall study: Sites in the United States, Italy and Spain provided acute and convalescent COVID-19 samples. T cells, B-cell-depleted T cells, or PBMCs supplied cDNA or gDNA.

In the original workflow: Estimation of nucleated cell counts was performed using reference gene primer amplification. The repertoire was sequenced with immunoSEQ multiplex PCR; TCRdb's copy has only in-frame clones and lacks some. V and J calls plus clone size are reproduced from that table; the DNA served to infer D and trimming. The table lists about 180,000 clones, about 89% of them singletons. The J segment lost 5 bases and the V segment lost 2 bases, leaving 9 bases of the junction unmatched. This CDR3 spans 16 amino acids. Germline CDR1 and CDR2: SGDLS and YYNGEE. The sequencing input was peripheral blood. The chain joins TRBV9 to TRBJ2-7, with 11 positions matching TRBD2. The TCR comes from a man younger than 35 who had recovered from COVID-19. The CDR3 reads CASSVGVLAGENEQYF. The CDR3 DNA is TGTGCCAGCAGCGTCGGGGTACTAGCGGGAGAAAACGAGCAGTACTTC.